This T cell receptor (beta chain) was documented in a study of cytomegalovirus exposure and HLA in healthy donors. Study conclusions and caveats: A later analysis revealed that TCR association rates differed between HLA loci, peaking at DRB1 and bottoming out at HLA-C. A missense variant in DCLRE1C was later tied to TCR beta V- and J-gene trimming. Presence/absence analyses assumed roughly uniform sequencing depth across donors, which may not hold. The classifier was said to identify cytomegalovirus status with high specificity and sensitivity.

PCR was performed using 60 Vbeta and 13 Jbeta primers. TCRdb keeps only in-frame clones here, not all; method: immunoSEQ multiplex PCR. The repertoire holds roughly 190,000 clones, approximately 70% seen once, with approximately 1.8% in the top ten. This CDR3 has 16 amino acids. Deletions cut 1 base from V and 5 bases from J, with 12 bases between. Germline-derived CDR1 and CDR2 are MNHEY and SMNVEV (reference sequence). The table lists this clone with a few counts. Antigen specificity is unknown. The sequence derives from a woman aged 25 to 39 in good health and CMV-seronegative. The chain links TRBV27 to TRBJ1-6; the D gene is possibly TRBD1 (5 bases). Sequenced input: PBMCs. The DNA for the CDR3 is TGTGCCAGCAGTTTATGGTCAGGGAATAATAATTCACCCCTCCACTTT. This encodes CASSLWSGNNNSPLHF.